This TCR beta chain was obtained from a study of cytomegalovirus exposure and HLA in healthy donors. In the PCR, 60 Vbeta and 13 Jbeta primers were used. Sequenced by immunoSEQ multiplex PCR; TCRdb stores in-frame clones only, minus some. The repertoire includes around 120,000 clones, roughly 80% of them detected once, and 5.5% to 8% sits in the top ten. In regard to this clone: Its antigen is currently unknown.

Study-wide results and caveats: The authors later linked a missense DCLRE1C variant to TCR beta V- and J-gene trimming. Approximately 17,000 TCR beta sequences were associated with HLA alleles at 0.05 false discovery rate in a later analysis.

V lost 0 bases to trimming and J lost 10 bases; unmatched junction nucleotides: 4. The CDR3 spans 14 residues. Germline CDR1 ENHRY, CDR2 SYGVKD. The genes are TRBV10-3 and TRBJ1-4; 8 bases fit TRBD1. The origin of this receptor is a woman aged 40 to 50 in good health and CMV-seronegative. The sequenced material came from PBMCs. CDR3 sequence reads: CAISESQGAGKLFF. In nucleotides, the CDR3 is TGTGCCATCAGTGAGTCCCAGGGGGCGGGAAAACTGTTTTTT.